This T cell receptor beta chain stems from a study of blood T cell repertoires in COVID-19. For the study at large: PBMCs, B-cell-depleted T cells, or T cells provided the cDNA or gDNA that made up the material.

Using immunoSEQ multiplex PCR, the repertoire was profiled, and TCRdb retains in-frame clones only, with some absent. The top ten hold 9.6% of the sample, which has around 230,000 clones, about four fifths seen once. The CDR3 contains 15 residues. The V segment lost 4 bases and the J segment 4 bases; nucleotides outside the gene matches: 4. Germline V CDR1 and CDR2: SNHLY, FYNNEI. This sequence joins TRBV2 and TRBJ1-4; 9 bases line up with TRBD1. This sequence was found in a woman older than 75 with acute or convalescent COVID-19. The specimen was peripheral blood. As DNA, the CDR3 is TGTGCCAGCAGTGCACAGGGGGCGATTAATGAAAAACTGTTTTTT. Translating it yields CASSAQGAINEKLFF.